This T cell receptor beta chain was documented in a study of early T cells in non-severe SARS-CoV-2 infection. Looking at the study overall: Sequencing used unsorted whole-blood bulk RNA, so chains lack pairing.

With regard to this clonotype: Its target is not known. At one end, the junction sequence differs from germline, possibly due to a read error.

Separate cDNA molecules each had unique molecular identifiers attached to them. One entry per CDR3 protein results from TCRdb running MiXCR on the 5' RACE reads. The table has 60,000 to 75,000 distinct CDR3 sequences, roughly an eighth seen once; the top ten hold 5.7%. Overall study findings and caveats: Matching results from VDJdb favored anti-spike CD8 responses, leaving private and CD4 specificities undetected.

There are 15 residues in the CDR3. Germline V gene lookup returns CDR1 SSHAT and CDR2 FNYEAQ (reference sequence). This specimen was whole blood, taken at baseline. The gene calls are TRBV7-7 and TRBJ2-2; 7 bases align to TRBD1. The TCR was taken from an adult who was a healthcare worker with PCR-confirmed SARS-CoV-2 infection or an uninfected control (not recorded which). CDR3 sequence (DNA): TGTGCTAGCAGCCCGACAGGGTTTAACGCCGGGGAGCTGTTTTTT. Its translation is CASSPTGFNAGELFF.